This T cell receptor beta chain was sequenced in a study of blood T cell repertoires in COVID-19. As for the study in general: Some COVID-19 samples were acute and others convalescent; all came from the United States, Italy and Spain. PBMCs, B-cell-depleted T cells, or T cells provided the cDNA or gDNA that made up the material.

This clone has just one count. Here immunoSEQ multiplex PCR was the method, and the copy in TCRdb shows in-frame clones only, minus some. The sample consists of approximately 400,000 clones, 70% to 90% of them appearing once. V gave up 0 bases and J gave up 1 base, with 9 bases separating them. There are 16 residues in the CDR3. The germline V gene has CDR1 KGHSH and CDR2 LQKENI. Sample: peripheral blood. V and J are TRBV18 and TRBJ2-2; D gene unclear. The receptor was derived from a woman in her fifties or sixties with COVID-19, enrolled during active disease. CDR3 amino acids: CASSPPSIQNTGELFF. For the CDR3, the DNA is TGTGCCAGCTCACCACCGTCCATACAGAACACCGGGGAGCTGTTTTTT.